This TCR beta chain was retrieved from a study of multiple sclerosis patients with progressive multifocal leukoencephalopathy. Study outcomes and limitations: Findings may reflect JC virus infection or just general immunocompromise. Lower normalized Shannon entropy suggested reduced TRB diversity in most PML patients.

The CDR3 covers 15 residues. From germline, CDR1 is ENHRY and CDR2 SYGVKD. The ends were cut back, 4 bases at V and 0 bases at J, with 9 bases in the middle. A note on this clone: Its cognate antigen is unknown.

Specified time point: time of PML onset. Data came from immunoSEQ multiplex PCR; TCRdb stores just in-frame clones and leaves some out. The table lists over 25,000 clones, roughly 87% of them singletons. The V gene is TRBV10-3, the J gene TRBJ1-4; TRBD1 is a possible D gene (5 bases). This specimen consisted of PBMCs, obtained from a patient treated with natalizumab. The TCR was taken from a human donor with progressive multifocal leukoencephalopathy. The CDR3 here is CAISAGDATNEKLFF. The CDR3 bases are TGTGCCATCAGTGCTGGGGACGCAACTAATGAAAAACTGTTTTTT.